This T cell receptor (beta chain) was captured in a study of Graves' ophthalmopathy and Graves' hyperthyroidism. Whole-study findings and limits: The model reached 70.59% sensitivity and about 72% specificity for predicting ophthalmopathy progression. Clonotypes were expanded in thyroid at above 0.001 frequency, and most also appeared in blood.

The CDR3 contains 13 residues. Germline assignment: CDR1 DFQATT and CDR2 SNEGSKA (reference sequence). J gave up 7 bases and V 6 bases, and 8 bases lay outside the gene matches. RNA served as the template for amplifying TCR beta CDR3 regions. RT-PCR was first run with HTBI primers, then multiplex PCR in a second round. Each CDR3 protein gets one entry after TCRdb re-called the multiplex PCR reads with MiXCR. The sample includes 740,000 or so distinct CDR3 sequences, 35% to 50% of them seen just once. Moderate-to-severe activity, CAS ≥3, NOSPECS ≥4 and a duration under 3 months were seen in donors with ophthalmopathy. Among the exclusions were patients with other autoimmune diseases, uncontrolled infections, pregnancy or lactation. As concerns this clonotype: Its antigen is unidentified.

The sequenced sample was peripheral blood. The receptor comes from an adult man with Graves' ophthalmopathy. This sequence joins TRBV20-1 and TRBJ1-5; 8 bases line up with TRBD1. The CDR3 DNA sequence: TGCAGTGCCACCGGGACAGGTAAACAGCCCCAGCATTTT. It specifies CSATGTGKQPQHF.